This T cell receptor (beta chain) emerged from a study of beta chain features in type 1 diabetes. Study results and limitations: The naive, central memory and Treg TCRB repertoires of patients appeared to be more similar to one another than those of healthy donors. Unsettled here was the matter of whether HLA type influences TCRB rearrangement. Patients with type 1 diabetes carried fewer insertions and had more deletions at their VDJ junctions. A moderate, significant TCRB CDR3 shortening appeared in type 1 diabetes across four CD4+ subsets.

About 120 mL of blood, on average, came from one heparinised draw per donor. The investigators reverse transcribed all of the isolated RNA, so they sequenced expressed TCRB transcripts. Profiled with immunoSEQ multiplex PCR; TCRdb holds only in-frame clones, not every one. Altogether approximately 27,000 clones are present, 49% being singletons, with the ten largest covering approximately 0.3%. The table lists this clone with a few counts. What it binds is not known. V was clipped by 0 bases and J by 3 bases; unmatched bases: 9. Germline V gene data show CDR1 as SGHRS and CDR2 as YFSETQ. The CDR3 loop spans 19 amino acids.

The sequenced material came from stem cell memory CD4+ T cells from blood. The clonotype originates from a man aged 25-45 years with type 1 diabetes. The chain couples TRBV5-1 to TRBJ2-1, with TRBD2 identical over 13 bases. As DNA, the CDR3 is TGCGCCAGCAGCTTGGGGACTAGCGGGAGAGGAGGTGGCTACAATGAGCAGTTCTTC. Translation gives CASSLGTSGRGGGYNEQFF.